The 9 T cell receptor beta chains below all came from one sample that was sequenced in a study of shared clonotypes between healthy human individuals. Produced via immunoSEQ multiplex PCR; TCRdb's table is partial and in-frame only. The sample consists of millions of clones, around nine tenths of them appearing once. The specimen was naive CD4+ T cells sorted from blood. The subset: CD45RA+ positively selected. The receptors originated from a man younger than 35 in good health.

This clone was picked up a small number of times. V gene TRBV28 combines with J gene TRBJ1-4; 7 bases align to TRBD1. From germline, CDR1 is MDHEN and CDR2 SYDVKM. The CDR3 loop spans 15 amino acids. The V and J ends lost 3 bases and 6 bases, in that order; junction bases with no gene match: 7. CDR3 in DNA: TGTGCCAGCAGTTTGTCGACAGGGAGGGATGAAAAACTGTTTTTT. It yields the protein CASSLSTGRDEKLFF.

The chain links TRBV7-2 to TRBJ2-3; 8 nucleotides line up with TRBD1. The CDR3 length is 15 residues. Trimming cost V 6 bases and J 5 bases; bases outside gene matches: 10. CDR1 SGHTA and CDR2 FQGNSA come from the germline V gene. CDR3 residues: CASRAAGGRGDTQYF. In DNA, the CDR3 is TGTGCCAGCAGGGCTGCAGGGGGCAGAGGAGATACGCAGTATTTT. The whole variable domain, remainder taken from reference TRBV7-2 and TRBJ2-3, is GAGVSQSPSNKVTEKGKDVELRCDPISGHTALYWYRQSLGQGLEFLIYFQGNSAPDKSGLPSDRFSAERTGGSVSTLTIQRTQQEDSAVYLCASRAAGGRGDTQYFGPGTRLTVL.

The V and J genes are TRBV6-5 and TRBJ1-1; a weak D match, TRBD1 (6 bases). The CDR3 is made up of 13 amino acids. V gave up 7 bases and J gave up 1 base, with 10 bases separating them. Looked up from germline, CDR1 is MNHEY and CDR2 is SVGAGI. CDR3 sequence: CASNRERNTEAFF. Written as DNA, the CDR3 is TGTGCCAGCAACAGGGAAAGGAACACTGAAGCTTTCTTT.

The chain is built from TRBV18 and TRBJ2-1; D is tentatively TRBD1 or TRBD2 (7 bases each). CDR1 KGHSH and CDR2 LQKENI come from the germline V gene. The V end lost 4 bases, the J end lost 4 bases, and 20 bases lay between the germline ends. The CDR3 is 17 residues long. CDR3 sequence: CASSQRQGGTVYNEQFF. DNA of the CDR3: TGTGCCAGCTCACAAAGACAGGGAGGGACGGTGTACAATGAGCAGTTCTTC. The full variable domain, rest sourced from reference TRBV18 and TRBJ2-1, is NAGVMQNPRHLVRRRGQEARLRCSPMKGHSHVYWYRQLPEEGLKFMVYLQKENIIDESGMPKERFSAEFPKEGPSILRIQQVVRGDSAAYFCASSQRQGGTVYNEQFFGPGTRLTVL.

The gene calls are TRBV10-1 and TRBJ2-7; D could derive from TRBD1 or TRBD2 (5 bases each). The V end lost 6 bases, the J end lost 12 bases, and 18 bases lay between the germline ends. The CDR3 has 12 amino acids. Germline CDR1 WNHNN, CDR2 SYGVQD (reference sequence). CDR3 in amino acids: CASRWDGGKRYF. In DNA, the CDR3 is TGCGCCAGCAGATGGGACGGCGGCAAGCGGTACTTC.

CDR3 protein: CAIAGTPYNEQFF. CDR3 coding DNA: TGTGCCATCGCCGGGACGCCGTACAATGAGCAGTTCTTC. The J gene is TRBJ2-1, the V gene TRBV27; D is tentatively TRBD1 or TRBD2 (5 bases each). The CDR3 runs 13 residues. Deletions cut 10 bases from V and 4 bases from J, with 14 bases between. CDR1 and CDR2 from the germline V gene are MNHEY and SMNVEV (reference sequence).

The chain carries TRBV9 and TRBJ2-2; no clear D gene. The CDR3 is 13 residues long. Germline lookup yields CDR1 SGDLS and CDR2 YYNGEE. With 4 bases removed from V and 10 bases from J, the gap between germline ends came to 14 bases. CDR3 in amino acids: CASSPWIGAELFF. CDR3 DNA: TGTGCCAGCAGCCCATGGATCGGCGCGGAGCTGTTTTTT.

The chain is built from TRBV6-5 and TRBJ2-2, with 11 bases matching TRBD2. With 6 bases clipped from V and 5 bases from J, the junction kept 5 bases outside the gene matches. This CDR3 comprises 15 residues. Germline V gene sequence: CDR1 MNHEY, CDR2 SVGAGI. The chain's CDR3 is CASSRWTSGTGELFF. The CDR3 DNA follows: TGTGCCAGCAGCAGATGGACTAGCGGGACCGGGGAGCTGTTTTTT.

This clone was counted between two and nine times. The CDR3: CASSYAHRGQAFF. In DNA form, the CDR3 reads TGTGCCAGCAGTTACGCGCACAGGGGGCAAGCTTTCTTT. The chain employs TRBV6-5 and TRBJ1-1, with 9 bases fitting TRBD1. The germline gives CDR1 MNHEY, CDR2 SVGAGI. The CDR3 is made up of 13 amino acids. The trim removed 2 bases at V and 9 bases at J, leaving 4 bases unmatched.